This section outlines one TCR beta chain sequence together with its context. What this receptor recognizes is not known. Per-nucleotide qualities are absent, and no much larger clonotype sits a single base away. These data come from a study of shared clonotypes between healthy human individuals (TCRdb year 2020). About the study as a whole: The cohort comprised a couple of women and three men aged 18 to 49 years. Leukapheresis yielded between about 0.9 and 9 billion PBMCs per donor. To estimate repertoire size and how much clonotype sharing occurs between individuals, the study deeply sequenced the blood TCR repertoires of 4 to 6 healthy adults. To increase sequencing depth and limit assay-specific biases, different laboratories used diverse techniques to prepare libraries and sequence TCR repertoires. For each donor, CD4 naive and CD4 memory were each given three plates, CD8 naive was given two plates, and CD8 memory was given one plate.

Deletion took 1 base off V and 1 base off J, with a span of 11 bases between the germline ends. The CDR3 runs 14 residues from the cysteine to the phenylalanine. Here the CDR3 DNA is all that survives: 42 bases in frame from base 1. According to the germline V gene, CDR1 reads SQVTM and CDR2 reads ANQGSEA. Using the deep immunoSEQ assay, multiplex PCR amplified TCR CDR3 regions from genomic DNA. Extracted genomic DNA from each cell subset was spread evenly across all wells of several immunoSEQ 96-well plates, with each plate serving as a replicate. For sorted subsets, each replicate PCR was loaded with 150 to 250 ng genomic DNA, equivalent to 25,000 to 35,000 T cell genomes. Purified libraries were quantified with a Qubit 3.0 fluorometer, sized on a Bioanalyzer 2100, and re-quantified with the KAPA Library Quantification kit. Each immunoSEQ 96-well plate was sequenced on its own single-read 150-cycle Illumina NextSeq 550 flow cell. Per the source publication's procedure: Because the immunoSEQ output held only junctional sequences and lacked quality scores, the filtering could not match the filtering applied to full-length reads. To assign V/J genes and CDR3, sequences were annotated using PyIR, a Python wrapper for IgBLAST v1.9, with IMGT germline references. Reads were filtered out if the reads had weak V/J assignments (E-value above 1e-6), no CDR3, stop codons, out-of-frame junctions, or ambiguous translated residues. A V3J clonotype was defined by an identical inferred V gene, J gene, and CDR3 amino acid sequence. Percentage overlap between repertoires was calculated by dividing the number of shared unique clonotypes by the size of the smaller repertoire. Repertoire richness was assessed with RTK rarefaction, the Chao1 estimator, and Recon v2.1 estimates of unobserved clonotypes. Generation probabilities were computed with OLGA for all TCRbeta clonotypes obtained by the gDNA method from four donors. Here the immuneACCESS table is served through TCRdb, limited to in-frame sequences with V and J called. Missing clones are a known gap in these copies; in checked studies unresolved V genes cover under half, and the rest lacks a known reason. The V and J calls and clone size were taken over from that table, and D and trimming were inferred from the DNA. The sample table shows around 700,000 clones, and 92% are seen once. 20% to 25% of the sample is held by the ten biggest clonotypes.

What the work shows at the level of the full study, not this receptor alone: Larger estimated clonotype richness was generally found for naive subsets than for memory subsets. Across a few donors, around 5.4% of naive CD4, more than 3% of naive CD8, 2% to 2.5% of memory CD4, and approximately 0.42% of memory CD8 clonotypes were shared. The genetic and exposure-history diversity represented was limited by the small number of donors. Incomplete sequencing was indicated by rarefaction of sorted-subset datasets, despite the large sequencing depth. Sampling was restricted to blood, and TCR repertoires in tissues likely differ from the TCR repertoires found in blood. Compared with non-shared clonotypes, clonotypes shared by all four sorted-subset donors had higher generation probabilities. Pairwise subsampling indicated that sequencing depth was expected to affect the degree of clonotype sharing among donors.

CD8 naive samples consisted of CD45RO-negative cells that were positively selected for CCR7, yielding a CD45RA+CCR7+ population without TemRA cells. Donors were healthy HIV-negative adults with no recently reported acute infections or vaccinations. All donors were Caucasian adults living in Nashville, Tennessee, USA. Blood was obtained by leukapheresis, after which PBMCs were separated by Ficoll-Histopaque density gradient centrifugation and cryopreserved in liquid nitrogen vapor phase. Analytical flow cytometry was used to check the purity and quantity of each magnetically sorted T cell population. Genomic DNA was isolated from each sorted fraction and quantified by UV absorbance on a Nanodrop 2000c.

This sequence uses TRBV29-1 and TRBJ2-7; the D segment is perhaps TRBD1 or TRBD2, each sharing 5 matched bases. The sample taken for sequencing was naive CD8+ T cells sorted from blood. Sample cell subset or site, as interpreted from the label and publication: CD45RA+CCR7+. The receptor was isolated from a man aged 25-40 years in good health. The CDR3: CSVEGGRESYEQYF. The sequenced DNA: TGCAGCGTTGAAGGTGGCAGGGAGTCCTACGAGCAGTACTTC.